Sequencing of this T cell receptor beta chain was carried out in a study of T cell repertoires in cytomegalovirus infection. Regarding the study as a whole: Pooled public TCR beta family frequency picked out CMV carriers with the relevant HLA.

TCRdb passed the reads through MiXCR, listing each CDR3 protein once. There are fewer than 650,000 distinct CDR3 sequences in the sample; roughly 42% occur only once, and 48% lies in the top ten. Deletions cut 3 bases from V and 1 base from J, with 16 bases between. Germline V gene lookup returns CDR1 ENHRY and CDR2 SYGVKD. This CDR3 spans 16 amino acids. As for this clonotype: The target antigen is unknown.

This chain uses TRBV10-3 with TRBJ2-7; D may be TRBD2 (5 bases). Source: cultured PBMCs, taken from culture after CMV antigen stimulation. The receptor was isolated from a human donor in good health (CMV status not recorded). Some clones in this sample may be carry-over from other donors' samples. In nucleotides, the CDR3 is TGTGCCATCAGTGAAGTACCACAATCGGGGTCCTACGAGCAGTACTTC. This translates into CAISEVPQSGSYEQYF.